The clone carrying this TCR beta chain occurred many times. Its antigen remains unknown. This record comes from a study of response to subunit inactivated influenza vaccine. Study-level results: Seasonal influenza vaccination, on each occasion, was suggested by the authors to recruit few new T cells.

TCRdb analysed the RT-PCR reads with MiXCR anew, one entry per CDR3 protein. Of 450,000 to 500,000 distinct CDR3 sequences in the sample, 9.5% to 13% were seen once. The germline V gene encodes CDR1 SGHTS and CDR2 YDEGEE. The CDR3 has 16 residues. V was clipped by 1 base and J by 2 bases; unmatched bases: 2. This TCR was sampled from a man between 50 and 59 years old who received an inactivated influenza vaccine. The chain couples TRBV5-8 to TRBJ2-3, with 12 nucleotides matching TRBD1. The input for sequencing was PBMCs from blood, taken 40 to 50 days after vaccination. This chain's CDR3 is CASSLPGQGATDTQYF. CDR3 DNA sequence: TGTGCCAGCAGCTTGCCGGGACAGGGGGCCACAGATACGCAGTATTTT.